This entry concerns a single TCR beta chain. The antigen is unknown. The record originates from a study of shared clonotypes between healthy human individuals. Study-level information: Per donor, three plates held CD4 naive cells, three held CD4 memory, two held CD8 naive and one held CD8 memory. Whole-study findings and limits: Naive subsets typically showed greater estimated richness than memory subsets.

Running of the assay took place at deep level. Sequencing used immunoSEQ multiplex PCR; TCRdb keeps in-frame clones, though not all of them. The data show under 550,000 clones, about 96% seen once. The CDR3 sequence is 12 residues long. Germline V gene sequence: CDR1 SEHNR, CDR2 FQNEAQ (reference sequence). The V and J ends lost 1 base and 7 bases respectively, with 7 bases between them. The TCR originated in a woman aged 25-40 years in good health. The sequencing input was naive CD4+ T cells sorted from blood. Subset defined: CD45RA+ positively selected. The rearrangement joins TRBV7-9 to TRBJ1-2; D is unresolved. The CDR3 coding sequence is TGTGCCAGCAGCTTAGATCGGGGTGGCTACACCTTC. This encodes CASSLDRGGYTF.